A selection of T cell receptor beta chains follows, all from one sample in a study of T cells in Graves' hyperthyroidism and ophthalmopathy. TCRdb recomputed calls from the multiplex PCR reads with MiXCR, one row per CDR3 protein. The table shows 75,000 to 100,000 distinct CDR3 sequences, with about 51% occurring only once. The sequenced sample consisted of blood. These receptors were collected from a middle-aged woman with Graves' hyperthyroidism. Each CDR3 is given without its conserved first and last residue.

v_call,cdr3_aa
TRBV3-2,ASSQDVGNSPLH
TRBV2,ASSELADQETQY
TRBV7-9,ASSVMGQGSNGLNTIY
TRBV14,ASSQAARLGSGNTIY
TRBV6-1,ASSPTPGDLHEA
TRBV12-3/TRBV12-4,ASSQTRGSYNSPLH
TRBV2,ASSEVRGPGSQY
TRBV7-9,ASSPPKGTEAF
TRBV5-2,ASKSGSQETQY
TRBV20-1,SAMQGANHGYT
TRBV7-2,ASSLARFRINNSPLH
TRBV12-3/TRBV12-4,ASSQVDGQGLDPLH
TRBV7-2,ASSQDSYEQY
TRBV7-9,ASTAGDNTGELF
TRBV29-1,SVGGVGEQY
TRBV5-1,ASSLAQGRDGYT
TRBV5-1,ASSLDEGSEQY
TRBV20-1,SAGGNTEAS
TRBV7-2,ASSSHTTGQGGSSYEQY
TRBV29-1,SVGGGRAYEQY
TRBV2,ASSYLAGGPVGELF
TRBV15,ATSRVGTGGLQETQY
TRBV20-1,SARGPDRAIYEQY
TRBV7-9,ASSWGQGSTEAF
TRBV20-1,SARKTRAEGKLF
TRBV2,ASKTGTGGAGELF
TRBV20-1,SGAATSGFYEQY
TRBV10-3,AISESRDRSYEQY
TRBV7-9,ASSSRRVAGGYT
TRBV20-1,SAGLAGKQY
TRBV9,ASRGEGGIRESPLH
TRBV7-2,ASSAASEPAFYEQY
TRBV5-1,ASSLGGQVSYVGQY
TRBV29-1,SVAAPYEQY
TRBV7-3,ASSLTGTGPNYGYT
TRBV19,ASSPPQTVSNQPQH
TRBV24-1,ATRGGGHTEAF
TRBV20-1,SAGATSGATGETQY
TRBV2,ASSEFGQGGTEAF
TRBV7-3,ASSSTGFDEQYYGYT
TRBV2,ASSRPVGANVLT
TRBV28,ASSSPTRVGGYT
TRBV5-6,ASSSSTANGYKPQH
TRBV7-2,ASSLGGGNGQPQH
TRBV19,ASSVGDSLVKNTEAF
TRBV25-1,ASSATGGENSPLH
TRBV24-1,ATSDFPGTGSTDTQY
TRBV4-1,ASSPILAEAGGLF
TRBV20-1,SASSPPVSGANVLT
TRBV19,ASSRSTGGMNEQY
TRBV9,ASSWTGGGNYGYT
TRBV25-1,ASRGRMNTEAF
TRBV9,ASSVAGQGSYSPLH
TRBV7-9,ASSLTGSGYEQY
TRBV20-1,SASSQGVYEQY
TRBV5-1,ASRRTSGRTGELF
TRBV12-3/TRBV12-4,ASSRGGYGYT
TRBV7-8,ASSLFGREDGELF
TRBV15,ATSRGTPNEGSGYT